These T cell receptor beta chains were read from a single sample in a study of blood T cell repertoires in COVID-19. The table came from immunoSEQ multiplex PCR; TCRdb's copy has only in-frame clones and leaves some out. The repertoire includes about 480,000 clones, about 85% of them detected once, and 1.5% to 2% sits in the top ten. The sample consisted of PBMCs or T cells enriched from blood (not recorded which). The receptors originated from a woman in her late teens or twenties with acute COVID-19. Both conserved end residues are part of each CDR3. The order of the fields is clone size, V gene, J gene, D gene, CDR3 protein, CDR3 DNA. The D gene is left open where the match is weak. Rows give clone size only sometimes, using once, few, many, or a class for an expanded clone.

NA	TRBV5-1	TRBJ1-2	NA	CASSLDPHRTLNYGYTF	TGCGCCAGCAGCTTGGACCCCCACAGGACCCTTAACTATGGCTACACCTTC
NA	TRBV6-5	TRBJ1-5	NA	CASSYTNHRDQPQHF	TGTGCCAGCAGTTACACAAACCACAGGGACCAGCCCCAGCATTTT
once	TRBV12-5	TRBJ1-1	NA	CASGLFPGGGNTEAFF	TGTGCTAGTGGTTTGTTCCCCGGGGGTGGAAACACTGAAGCTTTCTTT
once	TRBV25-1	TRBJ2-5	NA	CASSGFGFWAPETQYF	TGTGCCAGCAGTGGATTCGGATTTTGGGCCCCAGAGACCCAGTACTTC
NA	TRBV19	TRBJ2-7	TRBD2	CASSTGLAGAIAYEQYF	TGTGCCAGTAGTACAGGACTAGCGGGGGCGATAGCCTACGAGCAGTACTTC
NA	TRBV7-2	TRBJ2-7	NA	CASSYKTDFRNSYEQYF	TGTGCCAGCAGCTACAAGACCGACTTCCGAAACTCCTACGAGCAGTACTTC
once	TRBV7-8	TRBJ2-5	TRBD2	CVSSGGATETQYF	TGTGTCTCTAGCGGGGGGGCCACAGAGACCCAGTACTTC
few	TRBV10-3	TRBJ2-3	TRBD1	CAISGGQEISTDTQYF	TGTGCCATCAGTGGGGGACAGGAGATTAGCACAGATACGCAGTATTTT
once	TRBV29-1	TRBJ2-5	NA	CSGRTERETQYF	TGCAGCGGCCGGACAGAGAGGGAGACCCAGTACTTC
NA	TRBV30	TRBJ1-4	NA	CAWAGQKRTNEKLFF	TGTGCCTGGGCCGGACAGAAAAGAACTAATGAAAAACTGTTTTTT
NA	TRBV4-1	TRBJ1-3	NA	CASSQDVSKPSSGNTIYF	TGCGCCAGCAGCCAAGATGTCAGTAAACCCAGCTCTGGAAACACCATATATTTT
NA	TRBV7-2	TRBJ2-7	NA	CASSLVGAWYEQYF	TGTGCCAGCAGCTTAGTGGGGGCTTGGTACGAGCAGTACTTC
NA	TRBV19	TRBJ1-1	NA	CASSEDFLAMNTEAFF	TGTGCCAGTAGTGAGGATTTTTTGGCGATGAACACTGAAGCTTTCTTT
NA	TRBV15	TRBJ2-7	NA	CATSRGSNEQYF	TGTGCCACCAGCCGGGGGTCCAACGAGCAGTACTTC
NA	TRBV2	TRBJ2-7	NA	CASSEARRGEQYF	TGTGCCAGCAGTGAAGCGCGGAGGGGCGAGCAGTACTTC
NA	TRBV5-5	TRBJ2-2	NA	CASSLPGLAGELFF	TGTGCCAGCAGCTTACCGGGACTTGCCGGGGAGCTGTTTTTT
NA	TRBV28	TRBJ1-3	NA	CASSGGVGGNTIYF	TGTGCCAGCAGCGGCGGGGTAGGGGGAAACACCATATATTTT
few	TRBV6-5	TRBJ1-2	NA	CASQAAGDYGYTF	TGTGCCAGCCAAGCCGCAGGGGACTATGGCTACACCTTC
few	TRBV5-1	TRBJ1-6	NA	CASSLDKSFPSNSPLHF	TGCGCCAGCAGCTTGGACAAGTCGTTTCCCTCTAATTCACCCCTCCACTTT
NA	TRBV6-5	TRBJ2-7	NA	CASSPQQVSYEQYF	TGTGCCAGCAGTCCGCAACAGGTTTCCTACGAGCAGTACTTC
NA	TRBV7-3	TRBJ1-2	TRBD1	CASSLSGTGHGYTF	TGTGCCAGCAGCTTAAGCGGGACAGGGCATGGCTACACCTTC
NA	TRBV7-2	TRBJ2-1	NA	CASSPNSGLTYNEQFF	TGTGCCAGCAGCCCCAACAGTGGACTAACCTACAATGAGCAGTTCTTC
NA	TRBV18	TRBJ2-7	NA	CASSPVNNYEQYF	TGTGCCAGCTCACCAGTTAACAACTACGAGCAGTACTTC